These 17 T cell receptor beta chains were all obtained from the same sample, sequenced in a study of T cell repertoires in cytomegalovirus infection. TCRdb re-called the reads through MiXCR, storing one row per CDR3 protein. The sample shows some 350,000 distinct CDR3 sequences, 15% to 20% of them seen only once. Sequencing input: PBMCs. The receptors were gathered from a human donor in good health (CMV status not recorded). Some clones in this sample may be carry-over from other donors' samples.

This clonotype has just a few counts. The gene calls are TRBV5-1 and TRBJ2-1; D is unresolved. The CDR3 is 15 residues long. V was cut by 0 bases and J by 5 bases, with 12 bases left in between. Germline lookup yields CDR1 SGHRS and CDR2 YFSETQ. In DNA form, the CDR3 reads TGCGCCAGCAGCTTGGGCCCATCAGAAAACAATGAGCAGTTCTTC. This encodes CASSLGPSENNEQFF.

The chain joins TRBV20-1 to TRBJ1-4, with 7 bases fitting TRBD1. Germline values: CDR1 DFQATT, CDR2 SNEGSKA (reference sequence). Trimming took 0 bases from V and 5 from J; bases not matched to a gene: 6. This CDR3 has 15 amino acids. Written as DNA, the CDR3 is TGCAGTGCTAGAGACTCCGGGACAGTAAATGAAAAACTGTTTTTT. Translated, it gives CSARDSGTVNEKLFF.

This clonotype has just a few counts. The chain combines TRBV5-5 with TRBJ1-5; the D gene is possibly TRBD1 (6 bases). Looked up from germline, CDR1 is SGHKS and CDR2 is YYEKEE (reference sequence). V was cut by 2 bases and J by 5 bases, with 14 bases left in between. CDR3 length: 15 amino acids. CDR3 amino acids: CASSFSGQRYQPQHF. The DNA for the CDR3 is TGTGCCAGCAGCTTTTCCGGACAGAGATATCAGCCCCAGCATTTT.

This clonotype was detected a few times. This sequence joins TRBV7-6 and TRBJ2-1; D not certain. CDR1 SGHVS and CDR2 FNYEAQ come from the germline V gene. CDR3 size: 16 residues. V lost 5 bases and J 3 bases, leaving 17 bases between the germline ends. CDR3 region: CASSHKLTPLYNEQFF. Here the CDR3 DNA reads TGTGCCAGCAGCCATAAGCTTACCCCGCTCTACAATGAGCAGTTCTTC.

J is TRBJ2-3 and V is TRBV2; D call uncertain. Germline V gene data show CDR1 as SNHLY and CDR2 as FYNNEI. The ends were cut back, 5 bases at V and 3 bases at J, with 12 bases in the middle. The CDR3 has 14 residues. As DNA, the CDR3 is TGTGCCAGCAGTCAAGACCATCCAACAGATACGCAGTATTTT. Translated, it gives CASSQDHPTDTQYF. Full variable domain (outside the CDR3, taken from reference TRBV2 and TRBJ2-3): EPEVTQTPSHQVTQMGQEVILRCVPISNHLYFYWYRQILGQKVEFLVSFYNNEISEKSEIFDDQFSVERPDGSNFTLKIRSTKLEDSAMYFCASSQDHPTDTQYFGPGTRLTVL.

The genes are TRBV6-2 or TRBV6-3 and TRBJ2-5; D ambiguous. The CDR3 is 13 residues long. Germline CDR1 reads MNHEY; CDR2 reads SVGEGT. V lost 7 bases and J lost 8, with 17 bases in between. This chain's CDR3 is CASTMTSLGTQYF. As DNA, the CDR3 is TGTGCCAGCACGATGACGTCTCTCGGAACCCAGTACTTC.

The V gene is TRBV29-1, the J gene TRBJ2-5, with 12 bases aligning to TRBD2. V lost 0 bases to trimming and J lost 2 bases; unmatched junction nucleotides: 4. The CDR3 spans 16 residues. Germline lookup yields CDR1 SQVTM and CDR2 ANQGSEA. The CDR3 spells CSVEDPGLAGQETQYF. CDR3 nucleotides: TGCAGCGTTGAAGATCCCGGACTAGCGGGACAAGAGACCCAGTACTTC. Drawing the rest from reference TRBV29-1 and TRBJ2-5, the complete variable domain is SAVISQKPSRDICQRGTSLTIQCQVDSQVTMMFWYRQQPGQSLTLIATANQGSEATYESGFVIDKFPISRPNLTFSTLTVSNMSPEDSSIYLCSVEDPGLAGQETQYFGPGTRLLVL.

This clonotype was picked up a small number of times. The V and J genes are TRBV6-2 or TRBV6-3 and TRBJ1-1, with D maybe TRBD1 (6 bases). The length of the CDR3 is 12 residues. V lost 6 bases and J lost 3, with 8 bases in between. The V gene's germline CDR1 is MNHEY and CDR2 SVGEGT. The CDR3 DNA reads TGTGCCAGCAGAGAGGGGGACACTGAAGCTTTCTTT. Its protein product is CASREGDTEAFF.

The rearrangement joins TRBV30 to TRBJ1-6; D remains ambiguous. The germline V gene encodes CDR1 GTSNPN and CDR2 SVGIG (reference sequence). V was pared by 0 bases and J by 0 bases, with 9 bases between. The CDR3 runs 16 residues. The chain's CDR3 is CAWSVAASSYNSPLHF. The CDR3 DNA reads as TGTGCCTGGAGTGTTGCGGCGAGCTCCTATAATTCACCCCTCCACTTT.

This clonotype was seen at least ten times. This chain connects TRBV7-2 to TRBJ2-7; no clear D. V was cut by 5 bases and J by 9 bases, with 23 bases left in between. This CDR3 has 15 amino acids. Germline CDR1 and CDR2: SGHTA and FQGNSA. The CDR3 DNA reads TGTGCCAGCAGCCTCCGGATGGGCGGAAACCTAGGGCAGTACTTC. This gives the protein CASSLRMGGNLGQYF.

This clonotype was found a few times. The CDR3 DNA follows: TGTGCCAGCAGCTTAAGGCCAACCTACGAGCAGTACTTC. Residues: CASSLRPTYEQYF. The V call is TRBV7-2, the J call TRBJ2-7, with D uncertain. The CDR3 loop spans 13 amino acids. Germline V gene sequence: CDR1 SGHTA, CDR2 FQGNSA. Between the trimmed V and J ends, which lost 2 bases and 2 bases, there was a span of 7 bases.

This clonotype was counted ten times or more. The chain joins TRBV7-2 to TRBJ1-2; no clear D. This CDR3 is built from 14 residues. CDR1 is SGHTA, CDR2 FQGNSA, per germline. Trimming removed 0 bases at V and 3 bases at J, with 8 bases between. The CDR3 region is CASSLALLDYGYTF. In DNA, the CDR3 is TGTGCCAGCAGCTTAGCGCTTCTGGACTATGGCTACACCTTC.

The sample holds a few counts of this clonotype. The genes are TRBV28 and TRBJ2-7, with D perhaps being TRBD1 or TRBD2 (6 bases each). The CDR3 runs to 14 residues. The germline V gene encodes CDR1 MDHEN and CDR2 SYDVKM. V was trimmed by 10 bases and J by 6 bases, leaving 22 bases between them. CDR3 DNA sequence: TGTGCCACCCTGGGGGGCAGTGGACGTCTCGAGCAGTACTTC. Its protein product is CATLGGSGRLEQYF.

This clonotype was detected only a few times. The chain joins TRBV2 to TRBJ2-7; TRBD1 matches 8 bases. Germline loops: CDR1 SNHLY, CDR2 FYNNEI. V shed 6 bases and J 1 base; nucleotides not matched to a gene: 5. The CDR3 runs to 14 residues. CDR3 sequence reads: CASSEGQASYEQYF. CDR3 in DNA: TGTGCCAGCAGCGAGGGACAGGCGTCCTACGAGCAGTACTTC.

This chain connects TRBV10-3 to TRBJ1-1; perhaps TRBD1 as D (5 bases). CDR3 length equals 14 residues. CDR1 is ENHRY, CDR2 SYGVKD, per germline. The V gene lost 5 bases and the J gene lost 3 bases, with 13 bases spanning the gap. CDR3 sequence (DNA): TGTGCCATCAGTAATGGGGGGGGGGACACTGAAGCTTTCTTT. This encodes CAISNGGGDTEAFF.

This clonotype was seen more than once but under ten times. The chain uses TRBV30 and TRBJ2-1; 7 bases line up with TRBD2. V shed 4 bases and J 3 bases; nucleotides not matched to a gene: 3. The CDR3 spans 13 residues. In germline, CDR1 is GTSNPN, CDR2 SVGIG (reference sequence). The CDR3 nucleotides read TGTGCCTGGACTAGCGGATACTACAATGAGCAGTTCTTC. Translation: CAWTSGYYNEQFF.

In this sample, this clonotype turned up a few times. This rearrangement joins TRBV7-9 to TRBJ2-7, with 9 bases fitting TRBD2. This CDR3 has 12 residues. Germline lookup yields CDR1 SEHNR and CDR2 FQNEAQ (reference sequence). J was trimmed by 5 bases and V by 5 bases; bases with no gene match: 1. This chain's CDR3 is CASSRTSDEQYF. In DNA form, the CDR3 reads TGTGCCAGCAGCCGGACTAGCGACGAGCAGTACTTC.